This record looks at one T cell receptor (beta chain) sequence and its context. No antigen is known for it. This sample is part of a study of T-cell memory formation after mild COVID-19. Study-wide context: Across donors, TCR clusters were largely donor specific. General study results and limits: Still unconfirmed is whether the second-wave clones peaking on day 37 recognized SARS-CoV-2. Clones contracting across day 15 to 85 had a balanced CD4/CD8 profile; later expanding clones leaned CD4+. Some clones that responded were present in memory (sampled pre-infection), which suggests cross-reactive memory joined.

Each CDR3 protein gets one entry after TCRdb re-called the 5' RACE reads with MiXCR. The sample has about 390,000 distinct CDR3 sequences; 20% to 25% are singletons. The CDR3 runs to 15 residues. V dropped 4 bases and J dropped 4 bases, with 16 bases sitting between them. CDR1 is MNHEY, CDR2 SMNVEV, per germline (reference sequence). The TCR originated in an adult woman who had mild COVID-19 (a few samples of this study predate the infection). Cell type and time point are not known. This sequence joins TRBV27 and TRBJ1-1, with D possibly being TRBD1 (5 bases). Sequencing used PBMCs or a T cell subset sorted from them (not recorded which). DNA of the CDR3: TGTGCCAGCAGTTCACAAACGGTGGGGGGCACTGAAGCTTTCTTT. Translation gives CASSSQTVGGTEAFF.